This note documents a single TCR beta chain sequence. The sample originates from a study of T cell responses to AZD1222 COVID-19 vaccine. V lost 5 bases, J lost 5 bases, and 18 bases lay in between. Germline CDR1 is MGHRA and CDR2 is YSYEKL. This CDR3 has 15 residues. Here immunoSEQ multiplex PCR was the method, and the copy in TCRdb shows in-frame clones only, minus some. Here the sample spans 100,000 to 110,000 clones, roughly nine tenths being singletons. The sequence was collected from an adult in good health. This specimen was peripheral blood, taken on day 0 of AZD1222 vaccination. The genes are TRBV4-1 and TRBJ1-1, with D hard to call. The CDR3 protein is CASSSAATGGTEAFF. The DNA for the CDR3 is TGCGCCAGCAGCTCGGCCGCCACCGGAGGTACTGAAGCTTTCTTT.